A single sample gave rise to the 27 T cell receptor beta chains below, sequenced in a study of CD8+CD57+ T cells in acquired aplastic anemia. For CDR3 and TCR beta VDJ profiling, genomic DNA was the template used. MiXCR was run by TCRdb on the reads, yielding one entry per CDR3 protein. The repertoire holds 450,000 to 600,000 distinct CDR3 sequences, less than 35% seen once, with less than 1% in the top ten. An expansion of CD8+CD57+ cells by flow cytometry had been shown in patients chosen for sequencing. The sample comprised sorted CD4+, CD8+, or CD8+CD57+ T cells (not recorded which) from PBMCs. The origin of the receptors is a human donor with aplastic anemia.

The V call is TRBV11-1, the J call TRBJ1-4; D uncertain. CDR1 and CDR2 (germline): SGHAT, FQDESV (reference sequence). Trimming left V 5 bases short and J 6 bases short, with 16 bases between. The CDR3 is made up of 15 amino acids. The CDR3 coding sequence is TGTGCCAGCAGCCCCCGCCGGTCCACCCATGAAAAACTGTTTTTT. Its protein is CASSPRRSTHEKLFF.

In its sample, this clonotype was seen a few times. This chain uses TRBV20-1 with TRBJ1-1; tentative D call: TRBD1 (6 bases). Germline V lookup: CDR1 DFQATT, CDR2 SNEGSKA (reference sequence). V dropped 6 bases and J dropped 4 bases, with 12 bases sitting between them. CDR3 length equals 12 residues. CDR3 in amino acids: CSAVGGFTEAFF. For the CDR3, the DNA is TGCAGTGCAGTAGGGGGATTCACTGAAGCTTTCTTT.

This clonotype was observed a handful of times. CDR3 bases: TGTGCCAGCAGCCCGGCGACATATAACTATGGCTACACCTTC. Its protein is CASSPATYNYGYTF. This rearrangement joins TRBV5-6 to TRBJ1-2; the D is unclear. The CDR3 has 14 residues. V gave up 4 bases and J gave up 1 base, with 11 bases separating them. Germline CDR1 is SGHDT and CDR2 is YYEEEE. Filled out from reference TRBV5-6 and TRBJ1-2, the complete variable domain reads DAGVTQSPTHLIKTRGQQVTLRCSPKSGHDTVSWYQQALGQGPQFIFQYYEEEERQRGNFPDRFSGHQFPNYSSELNVNALLLGDSALYLCASSPATYNYGYTFGSGTRLTVV.

The chain combines TRBV10-3 with TRBJ1-6; D remains unclear. Between the trimmed V and J ends, which lost 0 bases and 14 bases, there was a span of 11 bases. CDR1 and CDR2 (germline): ENHRY, SYGVKD. This CDR3 comprises 13 residues. The chain's CDR3 is CAISESERRALHF. The CDR3 bases are TGTGCCATCAGTGAGTCCGAGCGGCGGGCCCTCCACTTT.

Comments on this clonotype: A single base separates this from a much larger clone, so it may be a read error. The chain joins TRBV9 to TRBJ1-2; D is unclear. The CDR3 is made up of 13 amino acids. V lost 6 bases and J 8 bases, leaving 17 bases between the germline ends. Germline V gene sequence: CDR1 SGDLS, CDR2 YYNGEE. The CDR3 sequence is CASNTGEVGGYTF. CDR3 DNA sequence: TGTGCCAGCAACACGGGCGAGGTTGGAGGCTACACCTTC.

This clonotype was seen at least ten times. The V call is TRBV19, the J call TRBJ2-2; D not resolved. Germline-derived CDR1 and CDR2 are LNHDA and SQIVND (reference sequence). This CDR3 is built from 14 residues. V was cut by 1 base and J by 5 bases, with 8 bases left in between. CDR3 sequence reads: CASSIAFVTGELFF. As DNA, the CDR3 is TGTGCCAGTAGTATAGCTTTTGTGACCGGGGAGCTGTTTTTT.

The CDR3 DNA reads as TGTGCCAGCAGTGCTAGGGAATTCGCGGGAGTAACTGAAGCTTTCTTT. It encodes CASSAREFAGVTEAFF. The chain combines TRBV25-1 with TRBJ1-1; D gene ambiguous. The CDR3 spans 16 residues. The germline CDR1 and CDR2 sequences are MGHDK and SYGVNS. The ends were cut back, 4 bases at V and 5 bases at J, with 20 bases in the middle.

The V call is TRBV7-3, the J call TRBJ1-2, with TRBD1 as a possible D gene (5 bases). Germline V lookup: CDR1 SGHTA, CDR2 FQGTGA. This CDR3 comprises 11 residues. V shed 10 bases and J shed 8 bases, with 14 bases lying between them. The CDR3: CATYSGEGYTF. CDR3 DNA: TGTGCCACCTACTCGGGGGAGGGCTACACCTTC.

This clonotype turned up a few times. J is TRBJ1-3 and V is TRBV14, with D tentatively TRBD1 (5 bases). The CDR3 has 16 residues. CDR1 and CDR2 (germline): SGHDN, FVKESK. Trimming cost V 4 bases and J 3 bases, with 16 bases left between them. The CDR3 spells CASSRTQALYGNTIYF. The DNA of the CDR3 is TGTGCCAGCAGCCGCACACAGGCATTGTATGGAAACACCATATATTTT.

This chain joins TRBV10-3 and TRBJ2-4; possibly TRBD2 for D (7 bases). Germline CDR1 reads ENHRY; CDR2 reads SYGVKD. Trimming took 11 bases from V and 5 from J, leaving 16 bases between them. The CDR3 extends over 13 amino acids. CDR3 nucleotide sequence: TGTGCCTCAGGGGAGGGACCCCAAAACATTCAGTACTTC. Translating gives CASGEGPQNIQYF.

This clonotype was found once. A much larger clone lies a single base off, so this may be a read error. The V and J genes are TRBV20-1 and TRBJ2-7; 10 bases agree with TRBD1. V was pared by 3 bases and J by 1 base, with 3 bases of the junction left unmatched. Germline CDR1 reads DFQATT; CDR2 reads SNEGSKA (reference sequence). There are 14 residues in the CDR3. The CDR3 DNA sequence: TGCAGTGCTAGGGGACAGGGGAATTCCTACGAGCAGTACTTC. Its protein is CSARGQGNSYEQYF.

This clonotype has only one observation. The chain links TRBV6-4 to TRBJ2-3; D not resolved. The ends were cut back, 3 bases at V and 6 bases at J, with 16 bases in the middle. The CDR3 covers 15 residues. Germline values: CDR1 MRHNA, CDR2 SNTAGT. The CDR3: CASSDGPDTGDTQYF. In DNA form, the CDR3 reads TGTGCCAGCAGTGATGGGCCCGACACGGGCGATACGCAGTATTTT.

This clonotype has only a few counts. The rearrangement links TRBV20-1 to TRBJ2-5; no clear D gene. The CDR3 consists of 13 residues. Germline V lookup: CDR1 DFQATT, CDR2 SNEGSKA (reference sequence). Trimming stripped 2 bases from V and 1 base from J, with 8 bases between. The CDR3 nucleotides read TGCAGTGCTAGAAAGGGCTTCCAAGAGACCCAGTACTTC. It translates to CSARKGFQETQYF.

The chain combines TRBV20-1 with TRBJ1-1, with TRBD1 matching 9 bases. V shed 3 bases, J shed 10 bases, and the junction held 9 bases outside the gene matches. Germline-derived CDR1 and CDR2 are DFQATT and SNEGSKA (reference sequence). CDR3 length: 13 residues. In DNA form, the CDR3 reads TGCAGTGCTAGGGTCCCTCGACAGGGGGGAGCTTTCTTT. Translation gives CSARVPRQGGAFF.

This clonotype appeared a few times. The rearrangement uses TRBV7-8 and TRBJ2-2; D not certain. V was trimmed by 3 bases and J by 4 bases, leaving 12 bases between them. The CDR3 extends over 15 amino acids. Germline values: CDR1 SGHVS, CDR2 FQNEAQ. The CDR3 is CASSLAGSRTGELFF. For the CDR3, the DNA is TGTGCCAGCAGCTTGGCCGGGTCGCGCACCGGGGAGCTGTTTTTT.

This chain links TRBV9 with TRBJ1-2; 9 bases agree with TRBD1. The CDR3 is made up of 16 amino acids. J lost 5 bases, V lost 4 bases, and 12 bases had no gene match. Germline V lookup: CDR1 SGDLS, CDR2 YYNGEE. This CDR3 reads CASSPQPGQGPYGYTF. The CDR3 DNA is TGTGCCAGCAGCCCCCAGCCGGGACAGGGACCTTATGGCTACACCTTC.

This clonotype has only a few counts. V gene TRBV28 combines with J gene TRBJ1-1, with no clear D. With 1 base removed from V and 1 base from J, the gap between germline ends came to 4 bases. The CDR3 totals 13 residues. The V gene's germline CDR1 is MDHEN and CDR2 SYDVKM. The CDR3 nucleotides are TGTGCCAGCAGTTTATCACAGAACACTGAAGCTTTCTTT. It codes for CASSLSQNTEAFF.

This clonotype has ten or more counts. This chain uses TRBV19 with TRBJ1-6, with 7 nucleotides matching TRBD1. V shed 3 bases and J 9 bases; nucleotides not matched to a gene: 14. CDR3 size: 17 residues. Germline-derived CDR1 and CDR2 are LNHDA and SQIVND (reference sequence). In DNA, the CDR3 is TGTGCCAGTAGTATCACGACAGGGAGAGGAGACGGTTCACCCCTCCACTTT. It codes for CASSITTGRGDGSPLHF.

The chain is built from TRBV24-1 and TRBJ2-5; D is unclear. With 9 bases removed from V and 5 bases from J, the gap between germline ends came to 12 bases. The CDR3 sequence is 12 residues long. Germline values: CDR1 KGHDR, CDR2 SFDVKD. The CDR3 loop reads CATYNIGETQYF. CDR3 in DNA: TGTGCCACCTATAACATCGGGGAGACCCAGTACTTC.

The rearrangement uses TRBV10-3 and TRBJ1-3; maybe TRBD1 (6 bases). From germline, CDR1 is ENHRY and CDR2 SYGVKD. Trimming left V 3 bases short and J 2 bases short, with 8 bases between. CDR3 length: 14 residues. The CDR3 DNA reads as TGTGCCATCAGTGAACAGGGCACTGGAAACACCATATATTTT. Protein: CAISEQGTGNTIYF.

The chain employs TRBV25-1 and TRBJ1-1; perhaps TRBD1 as D (6 bases). Germline-derived CDR1 and CDR2 are MGHDK and SYGVNS. With 6 bases removed from V and 1 base from J, the gap between germline ends came to 12 bases. CDR3 size: 14 residues. CDR3 in amino acids: CASRSDSPNTEAFF. In nucleotides, the CDR3 is TGTGCCAGCAGATCGGACAGCCCGAACACTGAAGCTTTCTTT.

The V gene is TRBV2, the J gene TRBJ1-2; D ambiguous. CDR3 size: 11 residues. Germline V gene lookup returns CDR1 SNHLY and CDR2 FYNNEI. The ends were cut back, 6 bases at V and 12 bases at J, with 14 bases in the middle. CDR3 loop: CASRDTSGNTF. CDR3 nucleotide sequence: TGTGCCAGCAGAGACACGAGTGGAAACACCTTC.

The chain carries TRBV10-3 and TRBJ2-5; D may be TRBD2 (7 bases). Germline V CDR1 and CDR2: ENHRY, SYGVKD. The V end lost 3 bases, the J end lost 10 bases, and 18 bases lay between the germline ends. This CDR3 spans 14 amino acids. This chain's CDR3 is CAISEGGTTDLQYF. The DNA of the CDR3 is TGTGCCATCAGTGAAGGGGGGACTACCGACCTCCAGTACTTC.

The chain combines TRBV20-1 with TRBJ2-1; 7 nucleotides align to TRBD1. The CDR3 is made up of 12 amino acids. Germline lookup yields CDR1 DFQATT and CDR2 SNEGSKA (reference sequence). With V trimmed by 5 bases and J by 10 bases, 8 bases remained unmatched. CDR3 sequence (DNA): TGCAGTGCTGACACAGGGGATGCCGAGCAGTTCTTC. Encoded protein: CSADTGDAEQFF.

This chain uses TRBV9 with TRBJ2-3, with D possibly matching TRBD2 (6 bases). The CDR3 has 16 amino acids. V lost 4 bases and J 2 bases, leaving 17 bases between the germline ends. Germline loops: CDR1 SGDLS, CDR2 YYNGEE. The CDR3 region is CASSPTRGFYTDTQYF. The CDR3 DNA follows: TGTGCCAGCAGCCCGACCCGGGGGTTTTACACAGATACGCAGTATTTT.

The V gene is TRBV30, the J gene TRBJ1-5, with D perhaps TRBD1 (6 bases). The germline gives CDR1 GTSNPN, CDR2 SVGIG (reference sequence). CDR3 length equals 15 residues. V lost 3 bases to trimming and J lost 4 bases, with 16 bases between them. The CDR3 nucleotides read TGTGCCTGGAGCGGGCCGGGGGCACGAAATCAGCCCCAGCATTTT. Translating it yields CAWSGPGARNQPQHF.

This clonotype was counted a few times. The chain employs TRBV19 and TRBJ1-5, with 9 bases identical to TRBD1. V was clipped by 6 bases and J by 4 bases; unmatched bases: 4. The CDR3 length is 14 residues. Germline loops: CDR1 LNHDA, CDR2 SQIVND (reference sequence). The chain's CDR3 is CASRRDRDNQPQHF. The CDR3 DNA sequence: TGTGCCAGTAGGAGGGACAGGGATAATCAGCCCCAGCATTTT.